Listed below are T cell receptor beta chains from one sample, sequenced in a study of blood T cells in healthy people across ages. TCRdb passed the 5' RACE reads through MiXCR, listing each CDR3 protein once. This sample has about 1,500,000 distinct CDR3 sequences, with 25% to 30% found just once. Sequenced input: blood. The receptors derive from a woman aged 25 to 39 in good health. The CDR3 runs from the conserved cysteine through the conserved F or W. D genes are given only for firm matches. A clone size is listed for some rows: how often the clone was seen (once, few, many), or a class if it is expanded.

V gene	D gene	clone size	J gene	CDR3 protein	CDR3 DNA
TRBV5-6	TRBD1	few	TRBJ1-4	CASSGGGDRTNEKLFF	TGTGCCAGCAGCGGGGGCGGGGACAGGACTAATGAAAAACTGTTTTTT
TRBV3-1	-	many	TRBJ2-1	CASSRSSNEQFF	TGTGCCAGCAGCCGATCCTCGAATGAGCAGTTCTTC
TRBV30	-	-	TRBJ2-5	CAWSPGRGIQYF	TGTGCCTGGAGTCCGGGACGGGGAATTCAGTACTTC
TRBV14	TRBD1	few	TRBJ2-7	CASSRVGQIQDEQYF	TGTGCCAGCAGCCGAGTGGGACAGATCCAGGACGAGCAGTACTTC
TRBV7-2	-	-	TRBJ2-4	CASSLRRGAKNIQYF	TGTGCCAGCAGCTTACGACGAGGGGCCAAAAACATTCAGTACTTC
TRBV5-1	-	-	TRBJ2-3	CASSGTSGTQYF	TGCGCCAGCAGCGGAACCTCGGGTACGCAGTATTTT
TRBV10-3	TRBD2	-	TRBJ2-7	CAISESDTSGRNEQYF	TGTGCCATCAGTGAGTCCGATACTAGCGGGAGAAACGAGCAGTACTTC
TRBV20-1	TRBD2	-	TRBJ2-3	CSAKSGLAGGLDTQYF	TGCAGTGCTAAAAGCGGACTAGCGGGGGGGCTAGATACGCAGTATTTT
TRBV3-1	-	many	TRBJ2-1	CASSQRDIYNEQFF	TGTGCCAGCAGCCAACGGGACATCTACAATGAGCAGTTCTTC
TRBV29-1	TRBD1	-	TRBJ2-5	CSGRGQGIDEQYF	TGCAGCGGCCGCGGACAGGGGATAGATGAGCAGTACTTC
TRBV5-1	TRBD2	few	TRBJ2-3	CASSTGLAGGTSADTQYF	TGCGCCAGCAGCACGGGACTAGCGGGGGGGACTAGCGCAGATACGCAGTATTTT
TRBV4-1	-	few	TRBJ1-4	CASSQGYLGRGNEKLFF	TGCGCCAGCAGCCAAGGGTACCTGGGACGGGGAAATGAAAAACTGTTTTTT
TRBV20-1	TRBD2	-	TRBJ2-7	CSARGGTDEQYF	TGCAGTGCTAGGGGGGGGACGGACGAGCAGTACTTC
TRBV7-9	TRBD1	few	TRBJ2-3	CASSFRTGEGSTDTQYF	TGTGCCAGCAGCTTCCGGACAGGGGAAGGAAGCACAGATACGCAGTATTTT
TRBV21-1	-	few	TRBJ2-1	CASSKVEGNYEQFF	TGTGCCAGCAGCAAAGTGGAGGGGAACTATGAGCAGTTCTTC
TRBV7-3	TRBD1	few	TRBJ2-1	CASSLGTGDWEFF	TGTGCCAGCAGCTTAGGGACAGGGGATTGGGAGTTCTTC
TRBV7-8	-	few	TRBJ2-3	CASSLWRDDTQYF	TGTGCCAGCAGCCTGTGGAGGGACGATACGCAGTATTTT
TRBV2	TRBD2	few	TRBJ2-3	CASRGLAGESDTQYF	TGTGCCAGCAGGGGACTAGCGGGCGAGTCTGATACGCAGTATTTT
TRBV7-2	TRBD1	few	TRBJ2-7	CASSLEGQGATYEQYF	TGTGCCAGCAGCTTAGAAGGACAGGGGGCCACCTACGAGCAGTACTTC
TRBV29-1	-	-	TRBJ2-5	CSGLRYQETQYF	TGCAGCGGTCTTAGGTACCAAGAGACCCAGTACTTC
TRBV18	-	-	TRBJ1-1	CASSIRTTEAFF	TGTGCCAGCTCAATCAGAACCACTGAAGCTTTCTTT
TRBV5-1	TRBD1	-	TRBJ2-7	CASSPSPQGADEQYF	TGCGCCAGCAGCCCGTCGCCACAGGGGGCCGACGAGCAGTACTTC
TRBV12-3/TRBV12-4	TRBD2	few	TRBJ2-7	CASSFLLAGEYEQYF	TGTGCCAGCAGTTTTCTCCTAGCGGGAGAGTACGAGCAGTACTTC
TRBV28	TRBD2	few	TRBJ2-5	CASRKAGGKSQYF	TGTGCCAGCAGGAAGGCGGGGGGGAAGAGCCAGTACTTC
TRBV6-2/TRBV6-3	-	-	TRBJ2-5	CASSYSIRARGAETQYF	TGTGCCAGCAGTTACTCGATCCGGGCTAGAGGGGCAGAGACCCAGTACTTC
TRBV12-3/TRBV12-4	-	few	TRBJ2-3	CASRRRDTDTQYF	TGTGCCAGCAGGAGGAGGGATACAGATACGCAGTATTTT
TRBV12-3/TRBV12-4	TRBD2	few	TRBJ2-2	CASSNSGGYTGELFF	TGTGCCAGCAGCAATAGCGGGGGCTACACCGGGGAGCTGTTTTTT
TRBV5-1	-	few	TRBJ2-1	CASSSSERGEQFF	TGCGCCAGCAGCTCCTCGGAGAGGGGTGAGCAGTTCTTC
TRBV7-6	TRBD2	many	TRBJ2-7	CASSLGATSGPYEQYF	TGTGCCAGCAGCTTAGGGGCAACTAGCGGACCCTACGAGCAGTACTTC
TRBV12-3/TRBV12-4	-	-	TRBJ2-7	CASSQWTYSYEQYF	TGTGCCAGCAGTCAATGGACCTACTCCTACGAGCAGTACTTC
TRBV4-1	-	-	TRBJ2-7	CASSQGPTGTDTYEQYF	TGCGCCAGCAGCCAAGGACCTACCGGGACGGATACCTACGAGCAGTACTTC